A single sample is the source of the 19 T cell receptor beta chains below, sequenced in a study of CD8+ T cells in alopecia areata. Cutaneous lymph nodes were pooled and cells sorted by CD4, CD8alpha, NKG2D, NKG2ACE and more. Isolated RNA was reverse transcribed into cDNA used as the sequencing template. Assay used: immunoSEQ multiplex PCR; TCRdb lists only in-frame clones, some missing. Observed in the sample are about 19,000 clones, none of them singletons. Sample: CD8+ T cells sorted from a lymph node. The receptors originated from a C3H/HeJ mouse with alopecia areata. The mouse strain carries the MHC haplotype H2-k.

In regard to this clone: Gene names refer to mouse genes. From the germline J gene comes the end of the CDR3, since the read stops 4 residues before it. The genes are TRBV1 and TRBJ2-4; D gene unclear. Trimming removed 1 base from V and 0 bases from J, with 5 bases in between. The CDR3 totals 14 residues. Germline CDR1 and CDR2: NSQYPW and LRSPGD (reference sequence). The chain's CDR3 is CTCSAVGSQNTLYF. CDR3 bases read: TGCACCTGCAGTGCAGTTGGTAGTCAAAAC. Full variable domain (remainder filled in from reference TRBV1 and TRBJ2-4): VTLLEQNPRWRLVPRGQAVNLRCILKNSQYPWMSWYQQDLQKQLQWLFTLRSPGDKEVKSLPGADYLATRVTDTELRLQVANMSQGRTLYCTCSAVGSQNTLYFGAGTRLSVL.

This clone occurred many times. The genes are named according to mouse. CDR3 protein: CASSAQDWGFYEQYF. The sequenced CDR3 bases are TGTGCCAGCAGTGCCCAAGACTGGGGATTCTAT. The gene calls are TRBV13-3 and TRBJ2-7, with 8 bases identical to TRBD2. The read halts 4 residues ahead of the CDR3 end, with the missing end drawn from the germline J gene. Germline V gives CDR1 NNHDY, CDR2 SYVADS. There are 15 residues in the CDR3. Losses at the gene ends were 3 bases for V and 3 bases for J; bases not matched to a gene: 8.

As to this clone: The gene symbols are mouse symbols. CDR3 in amino acids: CASSDGRVQDTQYF. The covered CDR3 bases are TGTGCCAGCAGTGACGGCAGGGTCCAAGAC. The chain has TRBV13-3 and TRBJ2-5, with TRBD1 as a possible D gene (5 bases). Sequencing ends 4 residues short of the CDR3 end; the germline J gene provides the rest. From germline, CDR1 is NNHDY and CDR2 SYVADS. The length of the CDR3 is 14 residues. V shed 2 bases and J shed 2 bases, with 9 bases lying between them.

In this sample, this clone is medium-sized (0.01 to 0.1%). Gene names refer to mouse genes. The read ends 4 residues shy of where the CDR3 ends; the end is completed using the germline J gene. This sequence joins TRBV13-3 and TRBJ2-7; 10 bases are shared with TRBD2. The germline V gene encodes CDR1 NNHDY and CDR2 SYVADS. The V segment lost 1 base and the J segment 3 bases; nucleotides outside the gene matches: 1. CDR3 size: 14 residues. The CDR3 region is CASSDWTGGYEQYF. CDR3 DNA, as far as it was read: TGTGCCAGCAGTGATTGGACTGGGGGCTAT.

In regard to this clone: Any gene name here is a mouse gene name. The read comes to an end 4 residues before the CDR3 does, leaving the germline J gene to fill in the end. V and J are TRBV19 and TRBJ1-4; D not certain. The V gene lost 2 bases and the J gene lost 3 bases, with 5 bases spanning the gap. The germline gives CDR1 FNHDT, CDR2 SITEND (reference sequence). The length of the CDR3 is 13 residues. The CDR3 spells CASSISANERLFF. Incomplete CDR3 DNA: TGTGCCAGCAGTATTTCAGCCAACGAA.

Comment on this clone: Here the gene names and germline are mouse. CDR3 DNA, as far as it was read: TGTGCCAGCAGTGATGCTGGACAAAGTCAAAAC. It codes for CASSDAGQSQN. The full CDR3 reads CASSDAGQSQNTLYF. The chain employs TRBV13-1 and TRBJ2-4, with a weak D call TRBD1 (5 bases). The CDR3 goes on 4 residues after the read ends, and that part is filled in from the germline J gene. Trimming removed 0 bases at V and 0 bases at J, with 8 bases between. Germline V gives CDR1 NSHNY, CDR2 SYGAGN. The CDR3 extends over 15 amino acids.

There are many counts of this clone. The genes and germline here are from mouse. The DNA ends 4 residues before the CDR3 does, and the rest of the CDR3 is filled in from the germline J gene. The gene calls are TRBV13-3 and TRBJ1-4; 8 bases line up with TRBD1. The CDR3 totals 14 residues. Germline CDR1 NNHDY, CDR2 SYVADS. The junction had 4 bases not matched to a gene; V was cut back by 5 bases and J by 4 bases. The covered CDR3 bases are TGTGCCAGCAGGGCGGGACAGGTCAACGAA. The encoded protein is CASRAGQVNE. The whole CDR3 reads CASRAGQVNERLFF.

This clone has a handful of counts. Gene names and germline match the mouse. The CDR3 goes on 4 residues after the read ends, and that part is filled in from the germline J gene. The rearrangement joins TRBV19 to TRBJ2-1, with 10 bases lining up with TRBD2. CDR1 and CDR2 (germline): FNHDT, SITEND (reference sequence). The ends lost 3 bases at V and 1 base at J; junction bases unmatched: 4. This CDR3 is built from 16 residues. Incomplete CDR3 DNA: TGTGCCAGCAGTACGGGACTGGGGCCCAACTATGCT. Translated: CASSTGLGPNYA. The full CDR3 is CASSTGLGPNYAEQFF.

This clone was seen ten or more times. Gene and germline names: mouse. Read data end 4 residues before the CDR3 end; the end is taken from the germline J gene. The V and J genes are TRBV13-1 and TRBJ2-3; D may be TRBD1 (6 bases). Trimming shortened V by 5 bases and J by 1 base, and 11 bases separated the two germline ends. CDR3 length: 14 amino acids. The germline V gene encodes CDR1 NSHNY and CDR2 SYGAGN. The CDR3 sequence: CASRIRTGAETLYF. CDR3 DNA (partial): TGTGCCAGCAGGATCAGGACAGGTGCAGAA.

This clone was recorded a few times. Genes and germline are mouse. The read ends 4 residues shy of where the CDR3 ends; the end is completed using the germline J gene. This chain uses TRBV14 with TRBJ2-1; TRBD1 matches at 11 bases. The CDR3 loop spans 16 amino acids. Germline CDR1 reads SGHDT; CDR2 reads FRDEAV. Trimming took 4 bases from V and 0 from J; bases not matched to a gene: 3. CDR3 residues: CASSRDRGDNYAEQFF. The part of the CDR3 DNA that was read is TGTGCCAGCAGTCGGGACAGGGGGGATAACTATGCT. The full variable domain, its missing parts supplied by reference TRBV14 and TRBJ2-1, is EAGVTQSPRYAVLQEGQAVSFWCDPISGHDTLYWYQQPRDQGPQLLVYFRDEAVIDNSQLPSDRFSAVRPKGTNSTLKIQSAKQGDTATYLCASSRDRGDNYAEQFFGPGTRLTVL.

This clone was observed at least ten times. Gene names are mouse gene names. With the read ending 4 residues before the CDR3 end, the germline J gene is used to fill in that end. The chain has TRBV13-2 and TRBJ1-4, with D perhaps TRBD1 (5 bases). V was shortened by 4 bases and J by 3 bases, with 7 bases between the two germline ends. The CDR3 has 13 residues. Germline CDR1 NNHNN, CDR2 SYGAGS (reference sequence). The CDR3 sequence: CASGQGANERLFF. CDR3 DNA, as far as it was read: TGTGCCAGCGGTCAGGGTGCCAACGAA.

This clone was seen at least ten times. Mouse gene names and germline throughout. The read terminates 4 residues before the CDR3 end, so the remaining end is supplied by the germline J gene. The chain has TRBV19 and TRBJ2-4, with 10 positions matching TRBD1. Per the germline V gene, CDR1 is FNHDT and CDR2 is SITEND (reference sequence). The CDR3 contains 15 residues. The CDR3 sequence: CASSIVGQGENTLYF. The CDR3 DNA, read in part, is TGTGCCAGCAGTATAGTCGGACAGGGGGAAAAC.

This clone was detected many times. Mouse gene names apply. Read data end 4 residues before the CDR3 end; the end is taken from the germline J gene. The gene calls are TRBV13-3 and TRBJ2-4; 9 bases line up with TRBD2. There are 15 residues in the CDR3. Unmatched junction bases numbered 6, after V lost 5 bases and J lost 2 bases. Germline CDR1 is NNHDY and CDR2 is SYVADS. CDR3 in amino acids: CASSPGLGIQNTLYF. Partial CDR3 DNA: TGTGCCAGCAGCCCCGGACTGGGGATTCAAAAC.

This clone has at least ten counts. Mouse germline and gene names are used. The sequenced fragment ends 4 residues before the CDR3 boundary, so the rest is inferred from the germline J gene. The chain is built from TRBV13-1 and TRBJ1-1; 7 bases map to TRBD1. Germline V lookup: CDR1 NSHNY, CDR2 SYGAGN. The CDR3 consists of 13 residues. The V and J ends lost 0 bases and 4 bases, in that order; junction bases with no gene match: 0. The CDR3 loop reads CASSDGQGTEVFF. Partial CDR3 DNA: TGTGCCAGCAGTGATGGACAGGGCACA.

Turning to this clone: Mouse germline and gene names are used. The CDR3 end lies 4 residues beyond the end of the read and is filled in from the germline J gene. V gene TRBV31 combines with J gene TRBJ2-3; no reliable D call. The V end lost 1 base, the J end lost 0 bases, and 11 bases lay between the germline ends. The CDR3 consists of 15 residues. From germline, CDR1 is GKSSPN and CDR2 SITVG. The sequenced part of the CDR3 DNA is TGTGCCTGGAGTCCCTTCAAAACTAGTGCAGAA. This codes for CAWSPFKTSAE. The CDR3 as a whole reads CAWSPFKTSAETLYF.

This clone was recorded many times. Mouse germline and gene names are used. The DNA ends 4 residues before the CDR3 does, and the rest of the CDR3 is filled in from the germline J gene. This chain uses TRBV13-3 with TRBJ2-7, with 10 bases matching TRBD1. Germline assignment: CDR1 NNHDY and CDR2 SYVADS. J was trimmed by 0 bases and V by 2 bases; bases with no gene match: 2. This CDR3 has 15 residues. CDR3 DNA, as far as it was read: TGTGCCAGCAGTGAGGGGACAGGGGACTCCTAT. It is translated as CASSEGTGDSY. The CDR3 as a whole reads CASSEGTGDSYEQYF.

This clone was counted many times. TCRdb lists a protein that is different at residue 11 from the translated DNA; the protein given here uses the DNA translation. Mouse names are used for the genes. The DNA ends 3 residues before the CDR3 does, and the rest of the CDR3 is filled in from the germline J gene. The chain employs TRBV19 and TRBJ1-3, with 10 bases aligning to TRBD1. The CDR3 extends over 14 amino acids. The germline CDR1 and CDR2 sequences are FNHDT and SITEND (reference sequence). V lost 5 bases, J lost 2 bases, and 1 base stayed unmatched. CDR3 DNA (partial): TGTGCCAGCAGCGGGACAGGGGCTGGAAATACG. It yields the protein CASSGTGAGNT. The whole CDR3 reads CASSGTGAGNTLYF.

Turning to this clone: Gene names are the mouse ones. The CDR3 DNA, read in part, is TGTGCCAGCAGTGAACGGGGGGGCACA. This sequence encodes CASSERGGT. In full, the CDR3 reads CASSERGGTEVFF. This chain uses TRBV13-3 with TRBJ1-1; a possible D gene is TRBD1 (5 bases). The CDR3 is cut off 4 residues early in the read; its end comes from the germline J gene. The germline V and J ends were trimmed by 2 bases and 4 bases, with 9 bases remaining between them. Per germline, CDR1 NNHDY and CDR2 SYVADS. The CDR3 is 13 amino acids.

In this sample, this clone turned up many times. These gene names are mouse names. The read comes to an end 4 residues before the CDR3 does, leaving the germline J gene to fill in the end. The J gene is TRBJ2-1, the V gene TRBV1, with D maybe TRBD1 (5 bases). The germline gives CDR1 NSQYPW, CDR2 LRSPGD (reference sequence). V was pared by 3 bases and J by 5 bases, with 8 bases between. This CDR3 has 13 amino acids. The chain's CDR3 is CTCSARVNAEQFF. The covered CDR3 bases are TGCACCTGCAGTGCCAGGGTGAATGCT. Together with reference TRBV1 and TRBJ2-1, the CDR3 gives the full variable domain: VTLLEQNPRWRLVPRGQAVNLRCILKNSQYPWMSWYQQDLQKQLQWLFTLRSPGDKEVKSLPGADYLATRVTDTELRLQVANMSQGRTLYCTCSARVNAEQFFGPGTRLTVL.